The source of this T cell receptor beta chain is a study of T-cell reconstitution after alpha-beta-depleted transplantation in children. This sample's TCRbeta library carried unique molecular identifier barcodes. One entry per CDR3 protein results from TCRdb running MiXCR on the PCR reads. Of 90,000 to 100,000 distinct CDR3 sequences in the sample, under 25% are singletons; the top ten hold about 22%. General study results and limits: After transplant, at about two months, alpha-beta T cells were reportedly derived from several hundred expanded graft clones. Once a year had passed after transplant, T-cell counts and diversity came mostly from newly produced T cells.

This clonotype has just a few counts. Its cognate antigen is unknown. Compared with germline, one end of the junction differs, possibly owing to a read error. Germline V lookup: CDR1 WSHSY, CDR2 SAAADI. The CDR3 runs 12 residues. The sample here was PBMCs, taken before TCRalphabeta/CD19-depleted stem cell transplant. This chain joins TRBV10-2 and TRBJ2-1; tentatively, D is TRBD2 (5 bases). The sequence was collected from a boy between 2 and 15 years old with acute lymphoblastic leukemia, due to receive a stem cell transplant. The CDR3 sequence is CASTEGYNEQFF. The CDR3 nucleotides read TGCGCCAGCACTGAGGGCTACAATGAGCAGTTCTTC.